Listed below are T cell receptor beta chains from one sample, sequenced in a study of blood T cell repertoires in COVID-19. TCRdb's copy holds only in-frame clones and misses some; the assay was immunoSEQ multiplex PCR. The sample contains 310,000 or so clones, roughly 86% of which appear only once. Sequenced material: peripheral blood. The receptors come from a woman aged 30 to 39 who had recovered from COVID-19. CDR3s include the opening cysteine and the closing phenylalanine or tryptophan.

>TRBJ2-1|TRBV24-1
CATSLAGVSGEQFF
>TRBJ1-2|TRBV28
CASSLALQGTYGYTF
>TRBJ2-3|TRBV7-9
CASSDFSKGDTQYF
>TRBJ1-1|TRBV9
CASSPGDRDGTEAFF
>TRBJ1-3|TRBV19
CASSIGATIGNTIYF
>TRBJ2-2|TRBV9
CASSPAGGITGELFF
>TRBJ1-3|TRBV28
CASSATAGNTIYF
>TRBJ1-5|TRBV18
CASSAYPGTGVEGNQPQHF
>TRBJ2-7|TRBV2
CASRDRTYEQYF
>TRBJ2-7|TRBV27
CASSLSGGLAPTYEQYF
>TRBJ2-3|TRBV11-2
CASSWTSGATSTDTQYF
>TRBJ2-2|TRBV7-2
CASSLPAGGFTGELFF
>TRBJ2-5|TRBV12-3/TRBV12-4
CASSWRVETQYF
>TRBJ2-7|TRBV16
CASSQTREDYEQYF
>TRBJ1-2|TRBV27
CASSFAPGYYGYTF
>TRBJ1-2|TRBV18
CASSPRDTDYGYTF
>TRBJ1-1|TRBV7-2
CASSLGRRNTEAFF
>TRBJ1-2|TRBV5-1
CASSFGEGYGYTF
>TRBJ1-4|TRBV5-1
CASSLHRQGADEKLFF
>TRBJ2-7|TRBV6-5
CASRYFPGSGDEQYF
>TRBJ1-5|TRBV9
CASSVGAVPRPQHF